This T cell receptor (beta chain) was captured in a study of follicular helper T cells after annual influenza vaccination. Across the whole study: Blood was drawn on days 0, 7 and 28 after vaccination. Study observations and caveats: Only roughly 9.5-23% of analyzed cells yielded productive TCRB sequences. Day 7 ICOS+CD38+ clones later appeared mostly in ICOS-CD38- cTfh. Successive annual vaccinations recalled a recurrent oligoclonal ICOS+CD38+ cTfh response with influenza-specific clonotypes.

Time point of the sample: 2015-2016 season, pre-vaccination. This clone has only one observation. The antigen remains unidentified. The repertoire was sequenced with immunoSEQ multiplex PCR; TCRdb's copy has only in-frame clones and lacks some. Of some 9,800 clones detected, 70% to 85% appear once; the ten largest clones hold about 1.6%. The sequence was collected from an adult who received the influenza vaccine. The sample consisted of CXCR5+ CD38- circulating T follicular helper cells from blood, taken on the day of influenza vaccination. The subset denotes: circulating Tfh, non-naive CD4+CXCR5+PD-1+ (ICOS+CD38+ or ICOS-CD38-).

The chain's CDR3 is CATSLLADSYNEQFF. In DNA, the CDR3 is TGTGCCACCTCCCTACTAGCGGACTCCTACAATGAGCAGTTCTTC. The genes are TRBV10-3 and TRBJ2-1; 8 nucleotides agree with TRBD2. The V gene's germline CDR1 is ENHRY and CDR2 SYGVKD. The junction had 8 bases not matched to a gene; V was cut back by 10 bases and J by 0 bases. This CDR3 is built from 15 residues.